These 3 T cell receptor beta chains originate from one sample sequenced in a study of Graves' ophthalmopathy and Graves' hyperthyroidism. RNA transcripts were the source from which TCR beta CDR3 regions were amplified. The first-round RT-PCR employed HTBI primers together with the Qiagen OneStep RT-PCR kit. A multiplex PCR was then performed as the second round. From the multiplex PCR reads, TCRdb called clonotypes with MiXCR, one entry per CDR3 protein. The sample yields approximately 330,000 distinct CDR3 sequences, around a sixth seen once. Sample: peripheral blood. The receptors stem from an adult man with Graves' ophthalmopathy.

V gene TRBV6-1 combines with J gene TRBJ1-2; a possible D gene is TRBD1 (6 bases). Germline CDR1 is MNHNS and CDR2 is SASEGT. V lost 2 bases, J lost 3 bases, and 10 bases lay in between. The CDR3 spans 14 residues. CDR3 sequence reads: CASSETRGDYGYTF. In DNA form, the CDR3 reads TGTGCCAGCAGTGAAACCAGGGGTGACTATGGCTACACCTTC.

A remark on this clonotype: The CDR3 ends on some other residue instead of the conserved phenylalanine or tryptophan, so this is likely a read error. J is TRBJ1-1 and V is TRBV28; D unresolved. CDR3 length: 16 residues. CDR1 and CDR2 (germline): MDHEN, SYDVKM. The CDR3 DNA follows: TGTGCCAGCAGTGAGATCGTTGGACGGCGAAACACTGGAGCTTTCCTT. Its translation: CASSEIVGRRNTGAFL.

This clonotype was counted many times. The CDR3 does not end in the conserved phenylalanine or tryptophan, so this is likely a read error. The CDR3 nucleotides read TGCAGCGTTGAAGATGCAGGATTATATCAGCCCCAGCATCTT. This codes for CSVEDAGLYQPQHL. This rearrangement joins TRBV29-1 to TRBJ1-5; no definite D call. Per the germline V gene, CDR1 is SQVTM and CDR2 is ANQGSEA. The CDR3 extends over 14 amino acids. Trimming stripped 0 bases from V and 5 bases from J, with 11 bases between.